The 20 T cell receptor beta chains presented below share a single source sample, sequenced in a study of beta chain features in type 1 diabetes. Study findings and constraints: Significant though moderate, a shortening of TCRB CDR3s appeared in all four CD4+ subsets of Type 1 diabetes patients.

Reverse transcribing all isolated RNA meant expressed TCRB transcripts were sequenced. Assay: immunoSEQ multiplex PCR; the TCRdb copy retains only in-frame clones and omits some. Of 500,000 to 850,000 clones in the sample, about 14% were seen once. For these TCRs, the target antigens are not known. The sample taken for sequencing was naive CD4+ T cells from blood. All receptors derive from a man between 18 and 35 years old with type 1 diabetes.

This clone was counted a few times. CDR3 amino acids: CASTRQGPGDTQYF. CDR3 nucleotides: TGTGCCAGTACCAGACAGGGACCCGGAGATACGCAGTATTTT. The chain is built from TRBV19 and TRBJ2-3; 7 bases agree with TRBD1. V shed 7 bases and J 5 bases; nucleotides not matched to a gene: 9. The CDR3 is 14 residues long. Per germline, CDR1 LNHDA and CDR2 SQIVND (reference sequence). Variable domain in full (rest from reference TRBV19 and TRBJ2-3): DGGITQSPKYLFRKEGQNVTLSCEQNLNHDAMYWYRQDPGQGLRLIYYSQIVNDFQKGDIAEGYSVSREKKESFPLTVTSAQKNPTAFYLCASTRQGPGDTQYFGPGTRLTVL.

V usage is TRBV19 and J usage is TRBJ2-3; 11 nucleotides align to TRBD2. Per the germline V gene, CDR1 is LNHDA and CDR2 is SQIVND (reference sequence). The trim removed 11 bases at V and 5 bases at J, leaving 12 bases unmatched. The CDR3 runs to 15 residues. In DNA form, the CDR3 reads TGTGCCTGGTCGACTAGCGGGGATGCGGGAGATACGCAGTATTTT. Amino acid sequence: CAWSTSGDAGDTQYF.

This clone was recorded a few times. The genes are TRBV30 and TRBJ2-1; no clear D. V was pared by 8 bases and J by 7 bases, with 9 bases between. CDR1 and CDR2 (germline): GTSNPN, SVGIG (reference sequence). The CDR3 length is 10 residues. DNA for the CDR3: TGTGCCCTGGGCAGGAATGAGCAGTTCTTC. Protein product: CALGRNEQFF. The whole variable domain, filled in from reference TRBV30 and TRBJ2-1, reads SQTIHQWPATLVQPVGSPLSLECTVEGTSNPNLYWYRQAAGRGLQLLFYSVGIGQISSEVPQNLSASRPQDRQFILSSKKLLLSDSGFYLCALGRNEQFFGPGTRLTVL.

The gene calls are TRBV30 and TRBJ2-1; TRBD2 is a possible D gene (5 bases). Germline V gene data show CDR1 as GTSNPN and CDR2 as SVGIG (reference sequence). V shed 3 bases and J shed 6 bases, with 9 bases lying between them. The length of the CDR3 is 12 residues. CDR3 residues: CAWREGSNEQFF. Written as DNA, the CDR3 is TGTGCCTGGAGGGAAGGGAGCAATGAGCAGTTCTTC.

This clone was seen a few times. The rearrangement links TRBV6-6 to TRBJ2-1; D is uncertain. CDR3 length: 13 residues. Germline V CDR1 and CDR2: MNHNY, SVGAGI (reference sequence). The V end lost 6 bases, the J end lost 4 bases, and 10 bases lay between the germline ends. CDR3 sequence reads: CASRRNRYNEQFF. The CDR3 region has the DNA TGTGCCAGCAGGAGAAACAGATACAATGAGCAGTTCTTC.

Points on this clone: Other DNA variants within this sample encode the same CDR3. The CDR3 DNA follows: TGTGCCAGTAGTATCCCGAGCTCCTACAATGAGCAGTTCTTC. It encodes CASSIPSSYNEQFF. The V call is TRBV19, the J call TRBJ2-1; no clear D gene. This CDR3 is built from 14 residues. V lost 3 bases to trimming and J lost 0 bases, with 6 bases between them. Per germline, CDR1 LNHDA and CDR2 SQIVND (reference sequence). Drawing the rest from reference TRBV19 and TRBJ2-1, the complete variable domain is DGGITQSPKYLFRKEGQNVTLSCEQNLNHDAMYWYRQDPGQGLRLIYYSQIVNDFQKGDIAEGYSVSREKKESFPLTVTSAQKNPTAFYLCASSIPSSYNEQFFGPGTRLTVL.

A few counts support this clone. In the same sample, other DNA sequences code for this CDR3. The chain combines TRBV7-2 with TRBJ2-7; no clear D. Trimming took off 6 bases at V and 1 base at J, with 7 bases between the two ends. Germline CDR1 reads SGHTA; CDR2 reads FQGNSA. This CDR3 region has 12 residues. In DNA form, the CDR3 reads TGTGCCAGCAGTACTGATTCCTACGAGCAGTACTTC. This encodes CASSTDSYEQYF.

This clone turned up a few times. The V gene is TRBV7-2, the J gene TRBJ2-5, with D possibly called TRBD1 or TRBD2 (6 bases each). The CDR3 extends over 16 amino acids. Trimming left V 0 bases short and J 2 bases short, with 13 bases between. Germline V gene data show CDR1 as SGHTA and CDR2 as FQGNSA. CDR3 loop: CASSLAGASAQETQYF. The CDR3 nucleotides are TGTGCCAGCAGCTTAGCGGGGGCTAGCGCTCAAGAGACCCAGTACTTC.

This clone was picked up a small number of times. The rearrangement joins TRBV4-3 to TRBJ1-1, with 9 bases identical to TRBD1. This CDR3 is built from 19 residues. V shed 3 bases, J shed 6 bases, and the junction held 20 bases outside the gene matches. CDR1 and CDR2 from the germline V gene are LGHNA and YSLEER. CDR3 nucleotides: TGCGCCAGCAGCCAGGGTCGCCGCCGGACAGGGGAGGTTTATGCTGAAGCTTTCTTT. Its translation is CASSQGRRRTGEVYAEAFF.

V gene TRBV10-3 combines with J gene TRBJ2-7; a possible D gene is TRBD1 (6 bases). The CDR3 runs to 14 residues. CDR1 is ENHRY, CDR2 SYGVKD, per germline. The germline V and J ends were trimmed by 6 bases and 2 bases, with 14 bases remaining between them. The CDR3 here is CAIRSGTTTYEQYF. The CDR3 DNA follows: TGTGCCATCAGGTCCGGGACAACTACCTACGAGCAGTACTTC.

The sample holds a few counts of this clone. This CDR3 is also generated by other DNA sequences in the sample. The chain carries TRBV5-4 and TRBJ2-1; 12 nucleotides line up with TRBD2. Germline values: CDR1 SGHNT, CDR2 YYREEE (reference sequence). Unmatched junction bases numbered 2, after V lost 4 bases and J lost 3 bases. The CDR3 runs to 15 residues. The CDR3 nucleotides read TGTGCCAGCAGCCTAGCGGGAGGGCTCTACAATGAGCAGTTCTTC. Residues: CASSLAGGLYNEQFF.

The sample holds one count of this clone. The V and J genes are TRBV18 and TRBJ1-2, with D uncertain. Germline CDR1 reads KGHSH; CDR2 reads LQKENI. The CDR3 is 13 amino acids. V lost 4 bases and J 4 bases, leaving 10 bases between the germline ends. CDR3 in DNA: TGTGCCAGCTCACTCGATGAAGTCTATGGCTACACCTTC. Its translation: CASSLDEVYGYTF.

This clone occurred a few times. The CDR3, as DNA: TGTGCCAGTAGTATAAGGACAGGGGGGAATGAGCAGTTCTTC. Protein sequence: CASSIRTGGNEQFF. The V and J genes are TRBV19 and TRBJ2-1; 10 bases line up with TRBD1. The V gene's germline CDR1 is LNHDA and CDR2 SQIVND (reference sequence). After removal of 2 bases from V and 7 bases from J, the junction contained 2 bases not matched to a gene. The CDR3 covers 14 residues.

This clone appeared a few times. Written as DNA, the CDR3 is TGTGCCAGCAGTGAATTGGAGCCCTACGAGCAGTACTTC. Amino acid sequence: CASSELEPYEQYF. J is TRBJ2-7 and V is TRBV25-1; unclear D gene. The germline CDR1 and CDR2 sequences are MGHDK and SYGVNS. The CDR3 sequence is 13 residues long. V lost 1 base to trimming and J lost 2 bases, with 6 bases between them.

CDR3 residues: CACDRGGTDTQYF. The CDR3 DNA is TGTGCCTGTGACAGGGGAGGCACAGATACGCAGTATTTT. The chain employs TRBV30 and TRBJ2-3; the match to TRBD1 covers 8 bases. The CDR3 is 13 amino acids. The junction had 3 bases not matched to a gene; V was cut back by 6 bases and J by 1 base. CDR1 and CDR2 (germline): GTSNPN, SVGIG (reference sequence).

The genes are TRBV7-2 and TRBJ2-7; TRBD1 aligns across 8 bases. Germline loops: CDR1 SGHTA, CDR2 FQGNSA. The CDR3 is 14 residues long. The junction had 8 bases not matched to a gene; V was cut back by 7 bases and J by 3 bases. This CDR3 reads CASTVDRAYYEQYF. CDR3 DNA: TGTGCCAGCACCGTGGACAGGGCGTACTACGAGCAGTACTTC.

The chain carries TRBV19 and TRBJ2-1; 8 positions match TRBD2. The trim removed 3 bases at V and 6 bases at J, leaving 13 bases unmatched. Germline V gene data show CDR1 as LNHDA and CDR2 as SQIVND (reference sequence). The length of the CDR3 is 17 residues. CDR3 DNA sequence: TGTGCCAGTAGTATTCCCTTTCGGGAGGGCCCGAGCAATGAGCAGTTCTTC. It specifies CASSIPFREGPSNEQFF.

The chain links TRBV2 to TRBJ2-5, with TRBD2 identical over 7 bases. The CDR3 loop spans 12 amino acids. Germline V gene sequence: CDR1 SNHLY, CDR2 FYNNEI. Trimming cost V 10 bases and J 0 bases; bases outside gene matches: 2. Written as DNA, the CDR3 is TGTGCCACCACTAGCGACCAAGAGACCCAGTACTTC. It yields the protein CATTSDQETQYF.

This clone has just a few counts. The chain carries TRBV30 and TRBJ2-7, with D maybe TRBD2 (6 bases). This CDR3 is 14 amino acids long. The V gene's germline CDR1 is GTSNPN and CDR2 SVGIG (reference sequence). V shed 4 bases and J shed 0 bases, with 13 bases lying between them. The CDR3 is CAWTPGLTSYEQYF. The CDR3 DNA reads TGTGCCTGGACACCGGGACTGACCTCCTACGAGCAGTACTTC.

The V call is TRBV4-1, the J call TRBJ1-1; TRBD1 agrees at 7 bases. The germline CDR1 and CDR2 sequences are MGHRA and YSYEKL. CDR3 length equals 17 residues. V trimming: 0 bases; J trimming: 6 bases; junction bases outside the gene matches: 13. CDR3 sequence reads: CASSQDRWAGGIAEAFF. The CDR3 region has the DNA TGCGCCAGCAGCCAAGACCGATGGGCAGGGGGAATAGCTGAAGCTTTCTTT.